This T cell receptor (beta chain) derives from a study of blood T cell repertoires in COVID-19. Turning to the study itself: Acute and convalescent COVID-19 specimens originated in the United States, Italy and Spain.

CDR3 size: 16 residues. V dropped 4 bases and J dropped 0 bases, with 14 bases sitting between them. The germline V gene has CDR1 SGHVS and CDR2 FQNEAQ. Authors' methods: Estimated nucleated cell counts came from reference gene primer amplification. The assay was immunoSEQ multiplex PCR, and TCRdb's table has in-frame clones only and misses some. The V and J calls and clone size come from that table; D and trimming were worked out from the DNA. This sample has over 85,000 clones, with about 81% found just once. Sequencing input: peripheral blood. The J gene is TRBJ2-3, the V gene TRBV7-8; tentative D call: TRBD2 (6 bases). This clonotype was obtained from a man aged 70 or older with acute or convalescent COVID-19. This chain's CDR3 is CASSSISGTSTDTQYF. The CDR3 DNA follows: TGTGCCAGCAGCTCCATTAGCGGAACTAGCACAGATACGCAGTATTTT.